This T cell receptor beta chain was sequenced during a study of blood T cell repertoires in COVID-19. The germline V and J ends were trimmed by 2 bases and 6 bases, with 9 bases remaining between them. Germline values: CDR1 SGHRS, CDR2 YFSETQ. There are 14 residues in the CDR3. Clones were read by immunoSEQ multiplex PCR, and TCRdb kept only the in-frame ones, dropping some. The sample has approximately 100,000 clones; roughly 80% are singletons. The chain links TRBV5-1 to TRBJ1-6, with D perhaps TRBD1 (6 bases). Source material: peripheral blood. The clonotype comes from a man between 60 and 75 years old with acute or convalescent COVID-19. CDR3 DNA sequence: TGCGCCAGCAGCTTAGGGGGATTTAATTCACCCCTCCACTTT. It translates to CASSLGGFNSPLHF.